Listed below are T cell receptor beta chains from one sample, sequenced in a study of T cell responses to AZD1222 COVID-19 vaccine. Profiled with immunoSEQ multiplex PCR; TCRdb holds only in-frame clones, not every one. The table records roughly 150,000 clones, 85% to 95% of them present only once. The sequencing used peripheral blood, collected on day 0 of AZD1222 vaccination. All receptors come from an adult in good health. The CDR3 runs from the conserved cysteine through the conserved F or W. The order of the fields is D gene, V gene, J gene, CDR3 protein. D genes are given only for firm matches.

>TRBD1|TRBV5-4|TRBJ1-2
CASRRGDRGPSNYGYTF
>TRBD1|TRBV11-3|TRBJ2-1
CASSFLGQGDNEQFF
>TRBD1|TRBV6-5|TRBJ2-3
CASSYSTQGEKYF
>TRBD1|TRBV9|TRBJ2-2
CASSPGQANTGELFF
>TRBD2|TRBV12-5|TRBJ2-1
CASGLRREFVTYNEQFF
>-|TRBV30|TRBJ2-7
CALQGTTYEQYF
>TRBD2|TRBV5-1|TRBJ2-2
CASRLTSATNTGELFF
>-|TRBV9|TRBJ2-2
CASSVVGPGELFF
>-|TRBV7-2|TRBJ2-6
CASSFVTVISGANVLTF
>TRBD1|TRBV2|TRBJ1-6
CASSEWGTGNSPLHF
>-|TRBV6-6|TRBJ1-4
CASSYTGTLGSEKLFF
>-|TRBV25-1|TRBJ2-2
CASSEYGYTGELFF
>-|TRBV10-3|TRBJ1-3
CAISESRQISGNTIYF
>TRBD1|TRBV19|TRBJ1-6
CASSNTGTGVYSPLHF
>-|TRBV6-2/TRBV6-3|TRBJ1-2
CASSRTEAYGYTF
>TRBD1|TRBV29-1|TRBJ2-7
CSVLSDRGTYEQYF
>TRBD1|TRBV9|TRBJ2-2
CASSYGQGAQNTGELFF
>-|TRBV7-2|TRBJ1-2
CASSSAAVGGYTF
>TRBD2|TRBV10-1|TRBJ2-7
CASNEWETSGTFYEQYF
>-|TRBV6-1|TRBJ1-2
CASSEVRGGYTF
>TRBD1|TRBV24-1|TRBJ1-2
CATRDRGSSGYTF
>TRBD1|TRBV5-5|TRBJ2-2
CASSLDRGRSVGELFF
>-|TRBV7-8|TRBJ2-3
CASSLALWTDTQYF
>-|TRBV10-3|TRBJ2-7
CAISESRFQYEQYF
>TRBD2|TRBV7-3|TRBJ2-3
CASSRGGSTDTQYF
>-|TRBV7-8|TRBJ1-6
CASSFGVKTGSPLHF
>TRBD1|TRBV6-5|TRBJ2-2
CASKRTGDTGELFF
>TRBD1|TRBV4-2|TRBJ2-1
CASSQDRDSSYNEQFF
>TRBD2|TRBV6-2/TRBV6-3|TRBJ2-1
CASSGIAGGPIREQFF
>TRBD1|TRBV18|TRBJ1-4
CASSLGTGLNEKLFF
>TRBD2|TRBV10-3|TRBJ2-1
CAISVASGSYNEQFF
>TRBD2|TRBV19|TRBJ2-3
CASRGPAGGISSTDTQYF
>TRBD2|TRBV5-1|TRBJ2-3
CASSSSRGGDTQYF
>-|TRBV12-3/TRBV12-4|TRBJ1-2
CASSWRGNYGYTF
>-|TRBV19|TRBJ2-2
CASGLRPGELFF
>-|TRBV18|TRBJ1-1
CASDRAGMEAFF
>-|TRBV30|TRBJ1-5
CAWSPGGDNQPQHF
>TRBD1|TRBV27|TRBJ2-6
CASGTENSGANVLTF
>-|TRBV5-6|TRBJ1-1
CASTRETPLGMNTEAFF
>-|TRBV19|TRBJ2-7
CASSIGGTRRSSYEQYF
>TRBD1|TRBV5-1|TRBJ1-2
CASSSPGQGAGGYTF
>-|TRBV4-3|TRBJ1-5
CASSQDPVDSNQPQHF
>-|TRBV2|TRBJ1-4
CASSEGGARNEKLFF
>-|TRBV6-5|TRBJ1-2
CASSWGGRDYGYTF
>TRBD1|TRBV6-5|TRBJ1-5
CASSRGQGDQPQHF
>TRBD1|TRBV18|TRBJ2-1
CASSPGTGDSNEQFF
>TRBD1|TRBV29-1|TRBJ1-1
CSVGTVEAFF
>-|TRBV9|TRBJ1-2
CASSVLQGSDGYTF
>-|TRBV6-5|TRBJ1-6
CASSKLSYNSPLHF
>-|TRBV14|TRBJ2-3
CASSQEGGTTDTQYF
>TRBD1|TRBV5-1|TRBJ2-2
CASSSRQGGSGELFF
>TRBD1|TRBV19|TRBJ1-5
CASSSGRGFSSNQPQHF